These 27 T cell receptor beta chains came from one sample sequenced in a study of technical replicates of blood from a handful of donors. Clones were read by immunoSEQ multiplex PCR, and TCRdb kept only the in-frame ones, dropping some. The sample includes approximately 73,000 clones, nearly 95% of them seen just once. Sequenced sample: T cells isolated from PBMCs. Receptors were obtained from a human donor in good health.

This chain uses TRBV18 with TRBJ2-1; D is possibly TRBD2 (5 bases). V dropped 0 bases and J dropped 9 bases, with 15 bases sitting between them. Per the germline V gene, CDR1 is KGHSH and CDR2 is LQKENI. The CDR3 sequence is 15 residues long. This chain's CDR3 is CASSPPKGAVIEQFF. The CDR3 DNA reads as TGTGCCAGCTCACCACCTAAGGGAGCGGTTATTGAGCAGTTCTTC.

V usage is TRBV7-9 and J usage is TRBJ2-7; TRBD1 matches 7 bases. CDR1 SEHNR and CDR2 FQNEAQ come from the germline V gene (reference sequence). The CDR3 totals 15 residues. The V and J ends lost 6 bases and 7 bases, in that order; junction bases with no gene match: 15. The CDR3: CASRAPPGQLQEQYF. The CDR3 coding sequence is TGTGCCAGCAGGGCCCCCCCGGGACAGCTTCAAGAGCAGTACTTC.

Notes on this clone: Germline and junction disagree at one end, which may indicate a read error. The chain is built from TRBV6-1 and TRBJ1-5; D is unclear. CDR1 and CDR2 from the germline V gene are MNHNS and SASEGT. The CDR3 runs to 16 residues. DNA for the CDR3: TGTGCCAGCACTGAAAGGTGGCAGGCCATAAATCAGCCCCAGCATTTT. Its protein product is CASTERWQAINQPQHF.

V is TRBV6-5 and J is TRBJ2-1, with 8 positions matching TRBD2. Germline CDR1 reads MNHEY; CDR2 reads SVGAGI. This CDR3 is 15 amino acids long. Unmatched junction bases numbered 3, after V lost 2 bases and J lost 3 bases. In DNA form, the CDR3 reads TGTGCCAGCAGTTACGAGAGCGGGAGCTACAATGAGCAGTTCTTC. It encodes CASSYESGSYNEQFF.

This chain connects TRBV6-5 to TRBJ2-7; possibly TRBD2 for D (7 bases). The ends were cut back, 0 bases at V and 1 base at J, with 13 bases in the middle. The CDR3 is 16 amino acids. In germline, CDR1 is MNHEY, CDR2 SVGAGI. Written as DNA, the CDR3 is TGTGCCAGCAGTTACTCGGGGGGGCCCCCTTCCTACGAGCAGTACTTC. Encoded protein: CASSYSGGPPSYEQYF.

The J gene is TRBJ2-3, the V gene TRBV5-4; D is undetermined. V was trimmed by 0 bases and J by 3 bases, leaving 11 bases between them. Per the germline V gene, CDR1 is SGHNT and CDR2 is YYREEE (reference sequence). The length of the CDR3 is 15 residues. The CDR3 sequence is CASSLERWVTDTQYF. CDR3 DNA: TGTGCCAGCAGCTTGGAGCGCTGGGTGACAGATACGCAGTATTTT. The complete variable domain, with remaining parts taken from reference TRBV5-4 and TRBJ2-3, reads ETGVTQSPTHLIKTRGQQVTLRCSSQSGHNTVSWYQQALGQGPQFIFQYYREEENGRGNFPPRFSGLQFPNYSSELNVNALELDDSALYLCASSLERWVTDTQYFGPGTRLTVL.

Points on this clone: A read error may account for a junction end that differs from germline. The rearrangement uses TRBV7-7 and TRBJ2-5, with TRBD1 as a possible D gene (6 bases). Germline CDR1 and CDR2: SSHAT and FNYEAQ (reference sequence). The CDR3 length is 16 residues. The DNA for the CDR3 is TGTGCTAGCAGCTTAAGGGGGAGCGACATTATAGAGACCCAGTACTTC. Translation gives CASSLRGSDIIETQYF.

The chain couples TRBV11-2 to TRBJ2-3; no firm D call. The CDR3 runs to 10 residues. The germline V and J ends were trimmed by 8 bases and 6 bases, with 6 bases remaining between them. The V gene's germline CDR1 is SGHAT and CDR2 FQNNGV. The CDR3 loop is CASSSDTQYF. The CDR3 DNA reads TGTGCCAGCTCTTCGGATACGCAGTATTTT.

The chain uses TRBV5-6 and TRBJ2-1, with unresolved D. Germline assignment: CDR1 SGHDT and CDR2 YYEEEE. V was pared by 2 bases and J by 0 bases, with 6 bases between. The CDR3 runs 14 residues. The CDR3 protein is CASSLPGSYNEQFF. The CDR3 DNA reads TGTGCCAGCAGCTTACCGGGCTCCTACAATGAGCAGTTCTTC. Based on the CDR3 plus reference TRBV5-6 and TRBJ2-1, the full variable domain is DAGVTQSPTHLIKTRGQQVTLRCSPKSGHDTVSWYQQALGQGPQFIFQYYEEEERQRGNFPDRFSGHQFPNYSSELNVNALLLGDSALYLCASSLPGSYNEQFFGPGTRLTVL.

The chain combines TRBV28 with TRBJ2-7, with TRBD1 as a possible D gene (5 bases). Trimming stripped 10 bases from V and 5 bases from J, with 18 bases between. This CDR3 has 13 residues. Germline CDR1 reads MDHEN; CDR2 reads SYDVKM. The CDR3 here is CATTYYQGDEQYF. The DNA for the CDR3 is TGTGCCACTACGTACTATCAGGGTGACGAGCAGTACTTC.

This clone has only a few counts. This chain joins TRBV29-1 and TRBJ1-1; 7 nucleotides align to TRBD1. The CDR3 totals 12 residues. Unmatched junction bases numbered 9, after V lost 4 bases and J lost 10 bases. The germline V gene has CDR1 SQVTM and CDR2 ANQGSEA. The CDR3 DNA follows: TGCAGCGTTGGAGACAGGGACTCAGGAGCTTTCTTT. It specifies CSVGDRDSGAFF.

The V and J genes are TRBV30 and TRBJ2-7, with 9 bases matching TRBD2. Trimming removed 3 bases from V and 7 bases from J; junction bases left unmatched: 4. The CDR3 is 12 residues long. CDR1 GTSNPN and CDR2 SVGIG come from the germline V gene (reference sequence). The CDR3 coding sequence is TGTGCCTGGAGGGCGGGAGGGAGAGAGCAGTACTTC. Translation gives CAWRAGGREQYF. The entire variable domain, with the rest obtained from reference TRBV30 and TRBJ2-7, is as follows: SQTIHQWPATLVQPVGSPLSLECTVEGTSNPNLYWYRQAAGRGLQLLFYSVGIGQISSEVPQNLSASRPQDRQFILSSKKLLLSDSGFYLCAWRAGGREQYFGPGTRLTVT.

V usage is TRBV7-9 and J usage is TRBJ2-1; 9 bases map to TRBD1. In germline, CDR1 is SEHNR, CDR2 FQNEAQ (reference sequence). The V segment lost 6 bases and the J segment 9 bases; nucleotides outside the gene matches: 3. The CDR3 has 12 amino acids. Written as DNA, the CDR3 is TGTGCCAGCAGACAGGGGGCCGGTGAGCAGTTCTTC. Protein: CASRQGAGEQFF.

The chain has TRBV10-1 and TRBJ1-2, with D hard to call. V gave up 0 bases and J gave up 6 bases, with 14 bases separating them. In germline, CDR1 is WNHNN, CDR2 SYGVQD (reference sequence). CDR3 size: 15 residues. CDR3 protein: CASSESTGESDGYTF. The CDR3 DNA is TGCGCCAGCAGTGAGTCGACCGGGGAAAGTGATGGCTACACCTTC.

The chain joins TRBV29-1 to TRBJ2-7, with 7 nucleotides matching TRBD1. The CDR3 has 13 residues. Trimming cost V 1 base and J 7 bases; bases outside gene matches: 7. Germline CDR1 reads SQVTM; CDR2 reads ANQGSEA. The CDR3 DNA is TGCAGCGTTGAAGGACAGGGATTAAGGGAGCAGTACTTC. This translates into CSVEGQGLREQYF.

The chain recombines TRBV27 with TRBJ1-2; no reliable D call. V lost 5 bases and J 5 bases, leaving 21 bases between the germline ends. CDR3 size: 16 residues. Germline CDR1 reads MNHEY; CDR2 reads SMNVEV (reference sequence). The CDR3 coding sequence is TGTGCCAGCAGTGCCTTAATAGACATGGGCGGGTATGGCTACACCTTC. This sequence encodes CASSALIDMGGYGYTF.

The gene calls are TRBV7-9 and TRBJ2-1; TRBD1 agrees at 8 bases. V dropped 4 bases and J dropped 7; count of bases not matched to a gene: 9. Germline V gene data show CDR1 as SEHNR and CDR2 as FQNEAQ (reference sequence). The CDR3 totals 15 residues. DNA of the CDR3: TGTGCCAGCAGCTCGGACAGGGAAATGGAGAATGAGCAGTTCTTC. Residues: CASSSDREMENEQFF. Full variable domain (missing parts from reference TRBV7-9 and TRBJ2-1): DTGVSQNPRHKITKRGQNVTFRCDPISEHNRLYWYRQTLGQGPEFLTYFQNEAQLEKSRLLSDRFSAERPKGSFSTLEIQRTEQGDSAMYLCASSSDREMENEQFFGPGTRLTVL.

The chain recombines TRBV11-2 with TRBJ1-1; no reliable D call. V was trimmed by 10 bases and J by 3 bases, leaving 12 bases between them. Germline lookup yields CDR1 SGHAT and CDR2 FQNNGV. This CDR3 has 12 residues. The CDR3 region has the DNA TGTGCCACCGGCGGGAGGGACACTGAAGCTTTCTTT. Its protein is CATGGRDTEAFF.

The V and J genes are TRBV5-1 and TRBJ2-3, with a possible D match to TRBD1 (7 bases). The V end lost 4 bases, the J end lost 3 bases, and 12 bases lay between the germline ends. CDR3 length equals 14 residues. Per germline, CDR1 SGHRS and CDR2 YFSETQ. The DNA for the CDR3 is TGCGCCAGCAGCCGCGGGACAGCTACAGATACGCAGTATTTT. This translates into CASSRGTATDTQYF.

The V and J genes are TRBV11-3 and TRBJ1-1; 10 bases line up with TRBD1. The J segment lost 4 bases and the V segment lost 4 bases, leaving 9 bases of the junction unmatched. Germline V gene lookup returns CDR1 SGHNT and CDR2 YENEEA. There are 16 residues in the CDR3. The CDR3 sequence: CASSSDRGRIGTEAFF. In DNA form, the CDR3 reads TGTGCCAGCAGCTCCGACAGGGGGCGCATCGGCACTGAAGCTTTCTTT.

This chain connects TRBV6-5 to TRBJ2-7; 9 bases line up with TRBD1. This CDR3 has 15 amino acids. V lost 5 bases, J lost 2 bases, and 7 bases stayed unmatched. Germline values: CDR1 MNHEY, CDR2 SVGAGI. CDR3 DNA sequence: TGTGCCAGCAGTGCTACAGGGGGCGCAACCTACGAGCAGTACTTC. It codes for CASSATGGATYEQYF.

The V call is TRBV6-5, the J call TRBJ2-1; D unclear. The CDR3 runs 12 residues. In germline, CDR1 is MNHEY, CDR2 SVGAGI. Trimming cost V 8 bases and J 0 bases, with 5 bases left between them. CDR3 sequence (DNA): TGTGCCAGCTCGGGCTCCTACAATGAGCAGTTCTTC. As protein: CASSGSYNEQFF.

This chain connects TRBV7-3 to TRBJ2-3; 16 bases agree with TRBD2. V shed 3 bases, J shed 0 bases, and the junction held 3 bases outside the gene matches. There are 18 residues in the CDR3. Germline V CDR1 and CDR2: SGHTA, FQGTGA. CDR3 region: CASSLGLAGGSSTDTQYF. CDR3 in DNA: TGTGCCAGCAGCTTGGGACTAGCGGGAGGGTCTAGCACAGATACGCAGTATTTT. Supplemented by reference TRBV7-3 and TRBJ2-3, the full variable domain reads GAGVSQTPSNKVTEKGKYVELRCDPISGHTALYWYRQSLGQGPEFLIYFQGTGAADDSGLPNDRFFAVRPEGSVSTLKIQRTERGDSAVYLCASSLGLAGGSSTDTQYFGPGTRLTVL.

The gene calls are TRBV29-1 and TRBJ1-2; 9 positions agree with TRBD1. Germline loops: CDR1 SQVTM, CDR2 ANQGSEA. The V and J ends lost 7 bases and 4 bases, in that order; junction bases with no gene match: 7. This CDR3 comprises 13 residues. The CDR3 DNA reads as TGCAGCGCTCAGGGACAGGGAGCCTATGGCTACACCTTC. As protein: CSAQGQGAYGYTF.

CDR3 sequence reads: CASSRSVGTQYF. The DNA of the CDR3 is TGTGCCAGCAGCCGGAGTGTTGGTACGCAGTATTTT. The rearrangement uses TRBV5-4 and TRBJ2-3; D is ambiguous. The CDR3 is made up of 12 amino acids. The germline V gene has CDR1 SGHNT and CDR2 YYREEE (reference sequence). The germline V and J ends were trimmed by 4 bases and 8 bases, with 11 bases remaining between them.

This clone appeared a single time. V gene TRBV6-1 combines with J gene TRBJ2-7; a weak D match, TRBD2 (5 bases). There are 13 residues in the CDR3. Per the germline V gene, CDR1 is MNHNS and CDR2 is SASEGT. V was cut by 7 bases and J by 4 bases, with 14 bases left in between. The CDR3 region is CASKGSRSYEQYF. CDR3 in DNA: TGTGCCAGCAAAGGGAGTAGAAGTTACGAGCAGTACTTC.

This chain uses TRBV6-4 with TRBJ2-2, with TRBD2 matching 9 bases. Unmatched junction bases numbered 3, after V lost 3 bases and J lost 4 bases. The CDR3 loop spans 15 amino acids. Germline V CDR1 and CDR2: MRHNA, SNTAGT. The chain's CDR3 is CASSELAGFTGELFF. In nucleotides, the CDR3 is TGTGCCAGCAGTGAGCTAGCGGGATTCACCGGGGAGCTGTTTTTT.